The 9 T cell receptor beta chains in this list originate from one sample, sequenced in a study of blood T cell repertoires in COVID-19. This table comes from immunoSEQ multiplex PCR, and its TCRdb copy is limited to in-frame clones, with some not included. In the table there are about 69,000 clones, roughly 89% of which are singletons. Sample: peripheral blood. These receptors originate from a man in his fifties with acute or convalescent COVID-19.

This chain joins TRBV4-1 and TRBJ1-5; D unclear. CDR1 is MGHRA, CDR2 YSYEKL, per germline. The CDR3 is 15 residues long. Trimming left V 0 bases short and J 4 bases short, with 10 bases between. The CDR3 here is CASSQDLAENQPQHF. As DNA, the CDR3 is TGCGCCAGCAGCCAAGATCTAGCAGAAAATCAGCCCCAGCATTTT.

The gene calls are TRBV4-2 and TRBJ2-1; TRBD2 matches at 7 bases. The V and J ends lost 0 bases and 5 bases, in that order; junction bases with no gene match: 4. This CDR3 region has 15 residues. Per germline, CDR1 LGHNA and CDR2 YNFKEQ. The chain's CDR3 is CASSQDGRVDNEQFF. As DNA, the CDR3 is TGTGCCAGCAGCCAAGATGGGAGGGTGGACAATGAGCAGTTCTTC.

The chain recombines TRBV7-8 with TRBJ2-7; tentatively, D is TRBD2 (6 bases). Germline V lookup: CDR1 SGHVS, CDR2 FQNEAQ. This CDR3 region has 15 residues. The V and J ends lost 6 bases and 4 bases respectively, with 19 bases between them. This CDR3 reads CASRGGLDPLYEQYF. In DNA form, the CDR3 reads TGTGCCAGCAGGGGGGGTTTGGACCCCTTATACGAGCAGTACTTC.

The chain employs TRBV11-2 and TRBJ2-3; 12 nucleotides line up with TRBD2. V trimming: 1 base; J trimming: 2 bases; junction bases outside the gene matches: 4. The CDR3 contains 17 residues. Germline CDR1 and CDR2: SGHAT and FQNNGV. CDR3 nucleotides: TGTGCCAGCAGCTTAGGCCTAGCGGGAGGGAACACAGATACGCAGTATTTT. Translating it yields CASSLGLAGGNTDTQYF.

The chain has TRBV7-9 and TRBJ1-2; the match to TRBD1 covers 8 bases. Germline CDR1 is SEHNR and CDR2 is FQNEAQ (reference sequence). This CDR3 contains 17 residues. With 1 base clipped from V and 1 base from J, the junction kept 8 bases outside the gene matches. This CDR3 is CASSLGPGTGDNYGYTF. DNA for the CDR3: TGTGCCAGCAGCTTAGGTCCCGGGACAGGCGATAACTATGGCTACACCTTC.

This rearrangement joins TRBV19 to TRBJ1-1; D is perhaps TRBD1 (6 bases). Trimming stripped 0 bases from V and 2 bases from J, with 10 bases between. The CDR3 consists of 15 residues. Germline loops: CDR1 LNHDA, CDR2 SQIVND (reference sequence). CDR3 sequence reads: CASSIDWDTNTEAFF. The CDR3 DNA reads TGTGCCAGTAGTATAGATTGGGACACCAACACTGAAGCTTTCTTT.

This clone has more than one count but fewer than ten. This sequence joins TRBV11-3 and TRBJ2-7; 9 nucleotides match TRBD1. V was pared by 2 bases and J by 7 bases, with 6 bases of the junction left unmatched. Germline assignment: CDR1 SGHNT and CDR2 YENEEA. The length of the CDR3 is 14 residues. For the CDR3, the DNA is TGTGCCAGCAGCTTACCCGGACAGGGGAGGGAGCAGTACTTC. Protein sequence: CASSLPGQGREQYF. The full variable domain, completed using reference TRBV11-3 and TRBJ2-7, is EAGVVQSPRYKIIEKKQPVAFWCNPISGHNTLYWYLQNLGQGPELLIRYENEEAVDDSQLPKDRFSAERLKGVDSTLKIQPAELGDSAVYLCASSLPGQGREQYFGPGTRLTVT.

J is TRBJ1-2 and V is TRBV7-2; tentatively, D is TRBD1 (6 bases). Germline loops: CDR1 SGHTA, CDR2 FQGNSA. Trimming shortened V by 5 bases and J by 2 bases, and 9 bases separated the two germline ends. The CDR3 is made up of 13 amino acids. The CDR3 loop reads CASSPDRNYGYTF. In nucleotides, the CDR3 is TGTGCCAGCAGCCCGGACAGAAACTATGGCTACACCTTC. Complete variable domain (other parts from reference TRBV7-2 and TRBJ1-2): GAGVSQSPSNKVTEKGKDVELRCDPISGHTALYWYRQSLGQGLEFLIYFQGNSAPDKSGLPSDRFSAERTGGSVSTLTIQRTQQEDSAVYLCASSPDRNYGYTFGSGTRLTVV.

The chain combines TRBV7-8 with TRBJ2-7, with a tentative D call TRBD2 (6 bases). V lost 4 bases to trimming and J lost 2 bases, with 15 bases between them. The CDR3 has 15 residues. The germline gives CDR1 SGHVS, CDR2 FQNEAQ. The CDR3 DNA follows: TGTGCCAGCAGCTCAGCCGGGACTGTAACCTACGAGCAGTACTTC. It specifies CASSSAGTVTYEQYF.